The 27 T cell receptor beta chains below all came from one sample that was sequenced in a study of cytomegalovirus exposure and HLA in healthy donors. The study ran its PCR with 60 Vbeta and 13 Jbeta primers. The assay was immunoSEQ multiplex PCR, and TCRdb's table has in-frame clones only and misses some. The table has roughly 100,000 clones, about 78% seen once; the top ten hold under 1.5%. The material sequenced was PBMCs. The receptors stem from a man under 40 in good health and CMV-seronegative.

This clone was found a few times. CDR3 in DNA: TGTGCCAGCAGCGTTCCGGGACTAGCGGGAGGCTGGCCCGGGGAGCTGTTTTTT. This codes for CASSVPGLAGGWPGELFF. V and J are TRBV9 and TRBJ2-2; 15 nucleotides match TRBD2. This CDR3 has 18 residues. CDR1 and CDR2 from the germline V gene are SGDLS and YYNGEE. The V and J ends lost 2 bases and 6 bases, in that order; junction bases with no gene match: 8.

The chain joins TRBV4-3 to TRBJ2-3; D might be TRBD2 (6 bases). V was trimmed by 0 bases and J by 0 bases, leaving 10 bases between them. In germline, CDR1 is LGHNA, CDR2 YSLEER. This CDR3 comprises 16 residues. CDR3 DNA: TGCGCCAGCAGCCAAGATTTGGCGGGGAGCACAGATACGCAGTATTTT. Amino acids: CASSQDLAGSTDTQYF.

The chain links TRBV5-1 to TRBJ1-1, with D perhaps TRBD1 (5 bases). V lost 5 bases and J 1 base, leaving 15 bases between the germline ends. The germline gives CDR1 SGHRS, CDR2 YFSETQ. The CDR3 extends over 15 amino acids. The CDR3 DNA reads as TGCGCCAGCAGGGACACTGCGGGGCCGAACACTGAAGCTTTCTTT. Translated: CASRDTAGPNTEAFF. Supplemented by reference TRBV5-1 and TRBJ1-1, the full variable domain reads KAGVTQTPRYLIKTRGQQVTLSCSPISGHRSVSWYQQTPGQGLQFLFEYFSETQRNKGNFPGRFSGRQFSNSRSEMNVSTLELGDSALYLCASRDTAGPNTEAFFGQGTRLTVV.

Turning to this clone: Other DNA sequences in the same sample also yield this CDR3. V is TRBV18 and J is TRBJ2-7; 11 bases fit TRBD1. With V trimmed by 6 bases and J by 4 bases, 5 bases remained unmatched. This CDR3 spans 14 amino acids. In germline, CDR1 is KGHSH, CDR2 LQKENI. DNA of the CDR3: TGTGCCAGCTCCGCCGGGACAGGGGGTTACGAGCAGTACTTC. Protein: CASSAGTGGYEQYF.

The J gene is TRBJ2-5, the V gene TRBV19; a possible D gene is TRBD1 (5 bases). TRBJ2-7 explains the end of the DNA better; the J call may be wrong. The CDR3 loop spans 14 amino acids. Germline values: CDR1 LNHDA, CDR2 SQIVND (reference sequence). The CDR3 nucleotides are TGTGCCAGTAGTATAGGCACAGGCTCCTACGAGCAGTACTTC. Its translation: CASSIGTGSYEQYF.

J is TRBJ2-7 and V is TRBV6-6, with 10 bases lining up with TRBD1. Germline trimming cut 5 bases from V and 0 bases from J; bases unmatched to any gene: 4. Germline assignment: CDR1 MNHNY and CDR2 SVGAGI (reference sequence). There are 15 residues in the CDR3. Here the CDR3 DNA reads TGTGCCAGCAGTGCTCGACAGGGGGCCTCCTACGAGCAGTACTTC. Amino acid sequence: CASSARQGASYEQYF.

V is TRBV7-9 and J is TRBJ1-1; D is possibly TRBD1 (5 bases). V shed 11 bases and J shed 6 bases, with 19 bases lying between them. CDR3 length equals 13 residues. Germline CDR1 is SEHNR and CDR2 is FQNEAQ (reference sequence). This CDR3 is CASRPARAAEAFF. The CDR3 DNA follows: TGTGCCTCAAGACCGGCCAGGGCCGCTGAAGCTTTCTTT.

This chain connects TRBV9 to TRBJ2-2; 7 bases map to TRBD2. With 7 bases clipped from V and 5 bases from J, the junction kept 17 bases outside the gene matches. CDR1 is SGDLS, CDR2 YYNGEE, per germline. CDR3 size: 17 residues. CDR3 in amino acids: CASGGGWGRAETGELFF. The CDR3 bases are TGTGCCAGCGGCGGGGGATGGGGCAGGGCGGAGACCGGGGAGCTGTTTTTT.

In nucleotides, the CDR3 is TGTGCCAGCAGCTTGGAAACAGGGGGAGCCACAGATACGCAGTATTTT. Translation: CASSLETGGATDTQYF. The V call is TRBV5-5, the J call TRBJ2-3, with 8 bases aligning to TRBD1. J was trimmed by 2 bases and V by 0 bases; bases with no gene match: 5. The germline CDR1 and CDR2 sequences are SGHKS and YYEKEE (reference sequence). This CDR3 is 16 amino acids long.

This clone was found once. The chain employs TRBV6-4 and TRBJ2-3, with D tentatively TRBD1 (6 bases). Deletions cut 2 bases from V and 3 bases from J, with 12 bases between. CDR1 and CDR2 from the germline V gene are MRHNA and SNTAGT. CDR3 size: 15 residues. Here the CDR3 reads CASSDTGLVTDTQYF. The CDR3 nucleotides read TGTGCCAGCAGTGACACAGGGCTGGTTACAGATACGCAGTATTTT.

The rearrangement uses TRBV14 and TRBJ2-7, with TRBD2 matching over 8 bases. Germline V gives CDR1 SGHDN, CDR2 FVKESK. CDR3 length: 15 amino acids. J gave up 0 bases and V 4 bases, and 5 bases lay outside the gene matches. The CDR3 DNA sequence: TGTGCCAGCAGCCGTACTAGCGGACGCTCCTACGAGCAGTACTTC. Its protein product is CASSRTSGRSYEQYF.

The J gene is TRBJ1-1, the V gene TRBV27, with 9 nucleotides matching TRBD1. Trimming cost V 6 bases and J 10 bases; bases outside gene matches: 9. CDR3 length: 13 amino acids. Germline V gene data show CDR1 as MNHEY and CDR2 as SMNVEV (reference sequence). CDR3 bases: TGTGCCAGCAGCCGCCCGGGACAGGGCGGAGCTTTCTTT. This sequence encodes CASSRPGQGGAFF.

This chain links TRBV6-1 with TRBJ1-2; 7 nucleotides line up with TRBD1. With V trimmed by 6 bases and J by 8 bases, 12 bases remained unmatched. Germline loops: CDR1 MNHNS, CDR2 SASEGT. The CDR3 loop spans 14 amino acids. CDR3 residues: CASRPTGTLGGYTF. The CDR3 nucleotides read TGTGCCAGCAGACCGACAGGGACCCTTGGAGGCTACACCTTC.

J is TRBJ1-1 and V is TRBV9; 12 bases are a match to TRBD1. The J segment lost 10 bases and the V segment lost 4 bases, leaving 11 bases of the junction unmatched. This CDR3 is 15 amino acids long. Germline V gene sequence: CDR1 SGDLS, CDR2 YYNGEE. The CDR3 DNA follows: TGTGCCAGCAGCAAAACCGGGACAGGGGGCTCGCTAGCTTTCTTT. Protein: CASSKTGTGGSLAFF.

The rearrangement joins TRBV9 to TRBJ2-3; TRBD2 might be the D (5 bases). Trimming removed 4 bases from V and 5 bases from J, with 20 bases in between. The CDR3 runs to 16 residues. Looked up from germline, CDR1 is SGDLS and CDR2 is YYNGEE. The CDR3 is CASSNLAGALIDTQYF. As DNA, the CDR3 is TGTGCCAGCAGCAACCTAGCCGGTGCATTGATAGATACGCAGTATTTT.

V gene TRBV9 combines with J gene TRBJ2-1; 7 positions match TRBD2. This CDR3 spans 15 amino acids. Germline CDR1 reads SGDLS; CDR2 reads YYNGEE. The junction had 11 bases not matched to a gene; V was cut back by 6 bases and J by 5 bases. The DNA for the CDR3 is TGTGCCAGCAAGGCCCATGGGGCGGGGGACAATGAGCAGTTCTTC. Translated, it gives CASKAHGAGDNEQFF.

The chain combines TRBV23-1 with TRBJ1-1; no reliable D call. TRBV23-1 is marked as an open reading frame, function uncertain. The CDR3 is 15 amino acids. V lost 0 bases and J lost 1, with 9 bases in between. DNA of the CDR3: TGCGCCAGCAGTCAATCGGGAGGTGAGAACACTGAAGCTTTCTTT. It is translated as CASSQSGGENTEAFF.

The chain joins TRBV4-1 to TRBJ2-1, with 7 nucleotides matching TRBD1. CDR1 is MGHRA and CDR2 is YSYEKL in the germline V gene. The CDR3 has 14 residues. V dropped 4 bases and J dropped 9; count of bases not matched to a gene: 9. CDR3 bases: TGCGCCAGCAGCCGGGACAGCGTGGTGGGTGAGCAGTTCTTC. Translating it yields CASSRDSVVGEQFF.

This rearrangement joins TRBV11-3 to TRBJ2-2; the match to TRBD1 covers 7 bases. Looked up from germline, CDR1 is SGHNT and CDR2 is YENEEA. The CDR3 runs 14 residues. The trim removed 5 bases at V and 2 bases at J, leaving 2 bases unmatched. CDR3 bases: TGTGCCAGCAGCGGGACAGTCAACACCGGGGAGCTGTTTTTT. It yields the protein CASSGTVNTGELFF.

The chain joins TRBV7-8 to TRBJ1-5; D not certain. This CDR3 is 18 amino acids long. Between the trimmed V and J ends, which lost 3 bases and 1 base, there was a span of 19 bases. Germline V gene sequence: CDR1 SGHVS, CDR2 FQNEAQ. As DNA, the CDR3 is TGTGCCAGCAGCTTCGACAAAACGTTTGTGGCCAGCAATCAGCCCCAGCATTTT. It yields the protein CASSFDKTFVASNQPQHF.

The chain links TRBV9 to TRBJ2-1, with D possibly matching TRBD2 (6 bases). CDR3 length equals 15 residues. The ends were cut back, 3 bases at V and 6 bases at J, with 16 bases in the middle. The germline V gene has CDR1 SGDLS and CDR2 YYNGEE. This CDR3 is CASSASGGGFNEQFF. The CDR3 DNA reads TGTGCCAGCAGCGCCAGTGGGGGAGGATTCAATGAGCAGTTCTTC.

The rearrangement uses TRBV28 and TRBJ2-4; tentative D call: TRBD2 (6 bases). The CDR3 has 12 amino acids. Trimming took 2 bases from V and 7 from J, leaving 6 bases between them. The germline gives CDR1 MDHEN, CDR2 SYDVKM. The DNA of the CDR3 is TGTGCCAGCAGTTTAGCGGGGAACATTCAGTACTTC. It translates to CASSLAGNIQYF.

The gene calls are TRBV5-4 and TRBJ1-1; D call uncertain. This CDR3 has 14 residues. Germline CDR1 and CDR2: SGHNT and YYREEE (reference sequence). Trimming cost V 3 bases and J 0 bases, with 9 bases left between them. CDR3 loop: CASSSNSMNTEAFF. CDR3 coding DNA: TGTGCCAGCAGCTCTAATTCCATGAACACTGAAGCTTTCTTT.

A few counts support this clone. The rearrangement links TRBV5-4 to TRBJ2-7; TRBD1 might be the D (5 bases). Trimming pared 1 base from V and 7 bases from J, leaving 9 bases between. The CDR3 consists of 12 residues. The germline CDR1 and CDR2 sequences are SGHNT and YYREEE (reference sequence). The CDR3 nucleotides are TGTGCCAGCAGCTTGTGGGGCCAGGAGCAGTACTTC. Residues: CASSLWGQEQYF.

The V gene is TRBV28, the J gene TRBJ2-2, with D perhaps matching TRBD2 (5 bases). CDR1 and CDR2 (germline): MDHEN, SYDVKM. V was cut by 5 bases and J by 5 bases, with 21 bases left in between. The CDR3 consists of 17 residues. The CDR3 protein is CASSPTRIAPGTGELFF. CDR3 nucleotides: TGTGCCAGCAGTCCAACTAGGATTGCCCCAGGTACCGGGGAGCTGTTTTTT.

The J gene is TRBJ1-5, the V gene TRBV14; tentative D call: TRBD1 (5 bases). The V gene's germline CDR1 is SGHDN and CDR2 FVKESK. V lost 2 bases to trimming and J lost 6 bases, with 8 bases between them. This CDR3 is built from 13 residues. The CDR3 DNA is TGTGCCAGCAGCCAACAGGGAGGTCAGCCCCAGCATTTT. It codes for CASSQQGGQPQHF.

The chain combines TRBV27 with TRBJ2-7, with D possibly TRBD1 on 7 matching bases. CDR3 length: 16 amino acids. The V end lost 0 bases, the J end lost 3 bases, and 15 bases lay between the germline ends. Germline assignment: CDR1 MNHEY and CDR2 SMNVEV (reference sequence). CDR3 in DNA: TGTGCCAGCAGTTTATCCGGCGGGGCAGGGGGCTACGAGCAGTACTTC. Translation: CASSLSGGAGGYEQYF.